One and the same sample provided the 10 T cell receptor beta chains below, sequenced in a study of early T cells in non-severe SARS-CoV-2 infection. MiXCR was run by TCRdb on the 5' RACE reads, yielding one entry per CDR3 protein. The sample holds some 64,000 distinct CDR3 sequences, roughly 8.2% seen once. Sequences were derived from whole blood, sampled at baseline. The source is an adult who was a healthcare worker with PCR-confirmed SARS-CoV-2 infection or an uninfected control (not recorded which).

This chain uses TRBV7-2 with TRBJ2-1, with 10 bases identical to TRBD2. The CDR3 is 15 residues long. Germline lookup yields CDR1 SGHTA and CDR2 FQGNSA. V trimming: 1 base; J trimming: 5 bases; junction bases outside the gene matches: 2. CDR3 sequence (DNA): TGTGCCAGCAGCTTAGAGGGACTAGCGCACAATGAGCAGTTCTTC. This gives the protein CASSLEGLAHNEQFF.

The chain carries TRBV5-4 and TRBJ1-1; no firm D call. The CDR3 is 14 residues long. Germline CDR1 is SGHNT and CDR2 is YYREEE (reference sequence). V was cut by 2 bases and J by 3 bases, with 11 bases left in between. CDR3 coding DNA: TGTGCCAGCAGCTTTGGAGGTCTCGACACTGAAGCTTTCTTT. As protein: CASSFGGLDTEAFF.

This clonotype showed up just a few times. This chain joins TRBV20-1 and TRBJ1-2; D gene uncertain. Deletions cut 0 bases from V and 4 bases from J, with 9 bases between. The CDR3 is 13 amino acids. Germline values: CDR1 DFQATT, CDR2 SNEGSKA (reference sequence). The CDR3 coding sequence is TGCAGTGCTAGAGATGAGAGGCTCTATGGCTACACCTTC. Residues: CSARDERLYGYTF.

The chain recombines TRBV24-1 with TRBJ1-1, with D possibly matching TRBD1 (5 bases). Germline V CDR1 and CDR2: KGHDR, SFDVKD. Trimming removed 4 bases at V and 0 bases at J, with 8 bases between. The CDR3 extends over 14 amino acids. The CDR3: CATSEPGLNTEAFF. DNA of the CDR3: TGTGCCACCAGTGAGCCAGGGTTGAACACTGAAGCTTTCTTT.

This clonotype occurred many times. Being one base from a much bigger clone, this may be a read error. The CDR3 region has the DNA TGTGCCAGCAGTTTAGGGTCCGAGCAGTACTTC. The encoded protein is CASSLGSEQYF. The chain combines TRBV6-2 or TRBV6-3 with TRBJ2-7; D gene ambiguous. The V and J ends lost 4 bases and 6 bases respectively, with 7 bases between them. There are 11 residues in the CDR3. Looked up from germline, CDR1 is MNHEY and CDR2 is SVGEGT.

The CDR3 spells CSAREPGQKTNEQFF. CDR3 sequence (DNA): TGCAGTGCTAGGGAGCCGGGACAGAAGACCAATGAGCAGTTCTTC. This chain connects TRBV20-1 to TRBJ2-1; 7 nucleotides align to TRBD1. The CDR3 spans 15 residues. Germline lookup yields CDR1 DFQATT and CDR2 SNEGSKA (reference sequence). Trimming took 3 bases from V and 6 from J; bases not matched to a gene: 11.

This clonotype has only a few counts. The genes are TRBV20-1 and TRBJ2-7; 11 bases map to TRBD2. This CDR3 has 15 residues. V dropped 3 bases and J dropped 2; count of bases not matched to a gene: 6. Germline V gene data show CDR1 as DFQATT and CDR2 as SNEGSKA (reference sequence). CDR3 in amino acids: CSASAGTSGTYEQYF. CDR3 bases: TGCAGTGCTAGTGCCGGGACTAGCGGTACCTACGAGCAGTACTTC.

This clonotype was detected ten times or more. V usage is TRBV28 and J usage is TRBJ1-1; D unclear. Per the germline V gene, CDR1 is MDHEN and CDR2 is SYDVKM. The CDR3 is made up of 12 amino acids. Deletions cut 3 bases from V and 1 base from J, with 3 bases between. The CDR3 sequence is CASSFENTEAFF. The DNA of the CDR3 is TGTGCCAGCAGTTTTGAGAACACTGAAGCTTTCTTT.

The sample holds many counts of this clonotype. The V and J genes are TRBV24-1 and TRBJ1-3; no clear D. Germline values: CDR1 KGHDR, CDR2 SFDVKD. V was trimmed by 5 bases and J by 1 base, leaving 8 bases between them. The CDR3 length is 14 residues. The CDR3 DNA reads as TGTGCCACCAGTGGATTTCTTTCTGGAAACACCATATATTTT. As protein: CATSGFLSGNTIYF.

This clonotype was counted between two and nine times. The chain joins TRBV11-2 to TRBJ2-7; tentatively, D is TRBD2 (6 bases). Trimming cost V 7 bases and J 6 bases, with 16 bases left between them. This CDR3 region has 13 residues. In germline, CDR1 is SGHAT, CDR2 FQNNGV. CDR3 loop: CASTSIYGGEQYF. CDR3 bases: TGTGCCAGCACCTCTATCTACGGGGGCGAGCAGTACTTC.